This T cell receptor beta chain was profiled in a study of OX40 agonist ivuxolimab in advanced cancers. Overall study context: Subjects had a mean age of 60 years, with a range of roughly 23 to 79; around 83% were male.

Germline trimming cut 5 bases from V and 3 bases from J; bases unmatched to any gene: 3. In germline, CDR1 is SGHNT, CDR2 YYREEE (reference sequence). This CDR3 contains 15 residues. A note on this clone: What it binds is unknown.

Data came from immunoSEQ multiplex PCR; TCRdb stores just in-frame clones and leaves some out. Among 55,000 to 80,000 clones, around 80% were seen once, and the ten largest hold less than 3%. Findings of the study overall: Partial responders dosed at 0.1-3.0 mg/kg displayed clonal expansion ranking among the lowest.

The V and J genes are TRBV5-4 and TRBJ2-1; 12 nucleotides line up with TRBD2. This sample comprised CD4+ or CD8+ T cells sorted from blood, obtained in a trial of the OX40 agonist ivuxolimab. The source is an adult with an advanced solid tumor such as melanoma, head and neck, liver or kidney cancer. The CDR3 loop is CASSSTSGSYNEQFF. The CDR3 nucleotides read TGTGCCAGCAGTTCGACTAGCGGGAGCTACAATGAGCAGTTCTTC. The full variable domain, in which reference TRBV5-4 and TRBJ2-1 provide the parts outside the CDR3, is ETGVTQSPTHLIKTRGQQVTLRCSSQSGHNTVSWYQQALGQGPQFIFQYYREEENGRGNFPPRFSGLQFPNYSSELNVNALELDDSALYLCASSSTSGSYNEQFFGPGTRLTVL.